The next 22 T cell receptor beta chains were all read from a single sample in a study of blood T cells in healthy people across ages. Through a sample-barcoded 5' primer and a J-beta primer mix, a second PCR was run for about 6 to 12 cycles. TCRdb recomputed calls from the 5' RACE reads with MiXCR, one row per CDR3 protein. The sample has roughly 2 million distinct CDR3 sequences, approximately 50% seen once. The sequencing sample was made of blood. The source is a woman aged 35 to 49 in good health.

The V and J genes are TRBV13 and TRBJ1-6; D call uncertain. Germline CDR1 reads PRHDT; CDR2 reads FYEKMQ (reference sequence). CDR3 length equals 13 residues. The V and J ends lost 1 base and 14 bases respectively, with 12 bases between them. The CDR3 spells CASSLVSTAALHF. The CDR3, as DNA: TGTGCCAGCAGCTTAGTATCGACTGCGGCCCTCCACTTT.

The V and J genes are TRBV3-1 and TRBJ2-1; 8 nucleotides line up with TRBD1. CDR3 length equals 18 residues. From germline, CDR1 is LGHDT and CDR2 YNNKEL (reference sequence). V trimming: 1 base; J trimming: 5 bases; junction bases outside the gene matches: 13. DNA of the CDR3: TGTGCCAGCAGCCAAGCTCTTAGGACAGGGTTCGAAAACAATGAGCAGTTCTTC. Encoded protein: CASSQALRTGFENNEQFF.

This chain joins TRBV5-6 and TRBJ2-5, with D perhaps matching TRBD1 (7 bases). The J call may not be correct, given that the DNA end is closer to TRBJ2-4. CDR3 length equals 14 residues. Per the germline V gene, CDR1 is SGHDT and CDR2 is YYEEEE. In DNA, the CDR3 is TGTGCCAGCAGACTTGCAGGGGGGCAAAACATTCAGTACTTC. It codes for CASRLAGGQNIQYF.

This clonotype was found once. The genes are TRBV3-1 and TRBJ1-2, with D possibly matching TRBD1 (5 bases). The V and J ends lost 4 bases and 4 bases respectively, with 13 bases between them. This CDR3 is built from 14 residues. Germline CDR1 LGHDT, CDR2 YNNKEL (reference sequence). For the CDR3, the DNA is TGTGCCAGCAGCCGACCGGACACTTCCTATGGCTACACCTTC. It specifies CASSRPDTSYGYTF.

J is TRBJ2-7 and V is TRBV11-2; possible D gene TRBD1, 5 bases. The CDR3 is 14 residues long. Germline values: CDR1 SGHAT, CDR2 FQNNGV. Trimming left V 5 bases short and J 4 bases short, with 15 bases between. The CDR3 region is CASSPTYRRYEQYF. The CDR3 nucleotides are TGTGCCAGCAGCCCAACGTACAGGAGATACGAGCAGTACTTC.

The V call is TRBV2, the J call TRBJ2-1, with D perhaps being TRBD1 or TRBD2 (6 bases each). The germline CDR1 and CDR2 sequences are SNHLY and FYNNEI. This CDR3 has 15 residues. Trimming removed 10 bases from V and 2 bases from J, with 18 bases in between. This chain's CDR3 is CATTSSGAPYNEQFF. For the CDR3, the DNA is TGTGCCACTACATCCTCGGGGGCCCCCTACAATGAGCAGTTCTTC. Full variable domain (missing parts from reference TRBV2 and TRBJ2-1): EPEVTQTPSHQVTQMGQEVILRCVPISNHLYFYWYRQILGQKVEFLVSFYNNEISEKSEIFDDQFSVERPDGSNFTLKIRSTKLEDSAMYFCATTSSGAPYNEQFFGPGTRLTVL.

V gene TRBV5-1 combines with J gene TRBJ2-1, with 8 nucleotides matching TRBD1. The DNA end is a closer match to TRBJ2-7, so the J assignment may be wrong. The CDR3 runs to 16 residues. Germline V gene sequence: CDR1 SGHRS, CDR2 YFSETQ. The CDR3 DNA reads as TGCGCCAGCAGCCTGGGACAGGTAAACTCCTACAATGAGCAGTACTTC. Its protein is CASSLGQVNSYNEQYF.

The chain uses TRBV28 and TRBJ1-5, with 8 bases aligning to TRBD1. Germline trimming cut 4 bases from V and 2 bases from J; bases unmatched to any gene: 13. Germline-derived CDR1 and CDR2 are MDHEN and SYDVKM. The CDR3 is made up of 18 amino acids. The CDR3 sequence is CASSYTGTGQRGNQPQHF. DNA for the CDR3: TGTGCCAGCAGTTATACCGGGACAGGCCAGCGGGGCAATCAGCCCCAGCATTTT. Based on the CDR3 plus reference TRBV28 and TRBJ1-5, the full variable domain is DVKVTQSSRYLVKRTGEKVFLECVQDMDHENMFWYRQDPGLGLRLIYFSYDVKMKEKGDIPEGYSVSREKKERFSLILESASTNQTSMYLCASSYTGTGQRGNQPQHFGDGTRLSIL.

This clonotype appeared a few times. The gene calls are TRBV10-3 and TRBJ1-2; a weak D match, TRBD1 (5 bases). The CDR3 is 13 amino acids. The V gene's germline CDR1 is ENHRY and CDR2 SYGVKD. V was clipped by 4 bases and J by 3 bases, with 9 bases between them. In DNA, the CDR3 is TGTGCCATCAGTGCGACAGATGACTATGGCTACACCTTC. Translated, it gives CAISATDDYGYTF.

The chain is built from TRBV20-1 and TRBJ2-1, with 12 bases lining up with TRBD2. The CDR3 loop spans 18 amino acids. Looked up from germline, CDR1 is DFQATT and CDR2 is SNEGSKA (reference sequence). Trimming removed 5 bases from V and 0 bases from J; junction bases left unmatched: 11. The CDR3, as DNA: TGCAGTGCTCTTAATTTAGGACTAGCGGGGCGCTCCTACAATGAGCAGTTCTTC. This translates into CSALNLGLAGRSYNEQFF.

Here the CDR3 reads CASSFWGLGSYEQYF. The CDR3 nucleotides are TGTGCCAGCAGCTTTTGGGGGCTGGGATCCTACGAGCAGTACTTC. The chain uses TRBV13 and TRBJ2-7; D is possibly TRBD1 (6 bases). This CDR3 comprises 15 residues. The V end lost 3 bases, the J end lost 1 base, and 13 bases lay between the germline ends. The germline V gene has CDR1 PRHDT and CDR2 FYEKMQ (reference sequence).

In DNA, the CDR3 is TGTGCCAGCGCAACCGGGACCAAAGAGACCCAGTACTTC. Protein product: CASATGTKETQYF. The rearrangement joins TRBV18 to TRBJ2-5; TRBD1 or TRBD2 may be the D gene (5 bases each). The CDR3 has 13 residues. V dropped 8 bases and J dropped 3 bases, with 13 bases sitting between them. Germline V gives CDR1 KGHSH, CDR2 LQKENI.

A few counts support this clonotype. The rearrangement links TRBV4-3 to TRBJ2-3; 7 bases agree with TRBD1. The CDR3 runs 17 residues. V shed 4 bases, J shed 0 bases, and the junction held 10 bases outside the gene matches. Looked up from germline, CDR1 is LGHNA and CDR2 is YSLEER. As DNA, the CDR3 is TGCGCCAGCAGCCGCCGAGTAGGGACAGAAAGCACAGATACGCAGTATTTT. Translating it yields CASSRRVGTESTDTQYF.

The chain is built from TRBV29-1 and TRBJ1-3; TRBD1 matches at 7 bases. Germline V gene data show CDR1 as SQVTM and CDR2 as ANQGSEA. This CDR3 has 14 residues. Losses at the gene ends were 7 bases for V and 0 bases for J; bases not matched to a gene: 6. The CDR3 is CSAHRGGSGNTIYF. In nucleotides, the CDR3 is TGCAGCGCCCACAGGGGCGGCTCTGGAAACACCATATATTTT.

The chain recombines TRBV20-1 with TRBJ2-1; 8 bases agree with TRBD2. This CDR3 spans 11 amino acids. The germline gives CDR1 DFQATT, CDR2 SNEGSKA (reference sequence). Germline trimming cut 7 bases from V and 10 bases from J; bases unmatched to any gene: 6. The CDR3 sequence: CSVPKREEQFF. In nucleotides, the CDR3 is TGCAGTGTCCCGAAGCGGGAGGAGCAGTTCTTC.

The J gene is TRBJ2-4, the V gene TRBV15; D is possibly TRBD1 or TRBD2 (5 bases each). The CDR3 totals 17 residues. Germline lookup yields CDR1 LNHNV and CDR2 YYDKDF (reference sequence). The V end lost 1 base, the J end lost 0 bases, and 13 bases lay between the germline ends. The CDR3 DNA sequence: TGTGCCACCAGCAGAGTCACCGGGGCCTTAGCCAAAAACATTCAGTACTTC. This codes for CATSRVTGALAKNIQYF.

This chain links TRBV6-1 with TRBJ2-7; TRBD2 agrees at 9 bases. The germline V gene encodes CDR1 MNHNS and CDR2 SASEGT. V trimming: 3 bases; J trimming: 2 bases; junction bases outside the gene matches: 5. The length of the CDR3 is 15 residues. Here the CDR3 reads CASSDGGGATYEQYF. The CDR3 DNA reads as TGTGCCAGCAGTGACGGCGGGGGGGCTACCTACGAGCAGTACTTC.

V is TRBV20-1 and J is TRBJ2-5, with 13 bases identical to TRBD2. The CDR3 has 16 amino acids. With 3 bases clipped from V and 5 bases from J, the junction kept 9 bases outside the gene matches. Germline V lookup: CDR1 DFQATT, CDR2 SNEGSKA (reference sequence). The CDR3 region has the DNA TGCAGTGCTAGTATGACTAGCGGGGGGTCGGGGGAGACCCAGTACTTC. It translates to CSASMTSGGSGETQYF.

This clonotype appeared a few times. The rearrangement joins TRBV5-1 to TRBJ2-1; 8 bases match TRBD1. V gave up 2 bases and J gave up 3 bases; unmatched junction bases: 4. Germline loops: CDR1 SGHRS, CDR2 YFSETQ. The CDR3 extends over 15 amino acids. The CDR3 DNA follows: TGCGCCAGCAGCTTACAGGGGGGATTCTACAATGAGCAGTTCTTC. As protein: CASSLQGGFYNEQFF.

In this sample, this clonotype turned up once. This sequence joins TRBV7-2 and TRBJ1-5, with D possibly being TRBD1 (5 bases). The CDR3 is 15 amino acids. The germline V and J ends were trimmed by 4 bases and 9 bases, with 19 bases remaining between them. Germline CDR1 reads SGHTA; CDR2 reads FQGNSA. The CDR3 sequence is CTSSSGDSPNGPQHF. CDR3 bases: TGTACCAGCAGCTCCGGGGACTCCCCCAATGGGCCCCAGCATTTT.

V is TRBV5-6 and J is TRBJ1-5; 11 nucleotides align to TRBD1. Germline trimming cut 2 bases from V and 8 bases from J; bases unmatched to any gene: 6. CDR1 and CDR2 from the germline V gene are SGHDT and YYEEEE. The CDR3 is 15 residues long. Here the CDR3 DNA reads TGTGCCAGCAGCTTCAGGACAGGGGGCGCGGAGCCCCAGCATTTT. Its protein is CASSFRTGGAEPQHF.

The chain joins TRBV20-1 to TRBJ2-1; 10 bases are a match to TRBD2. This CDR3 has 13 residues. The trim removed 8 bases at V and 3 bases at J, leaving 4 bases unmatched. In germline, CDR1 is DFQATT, CDR2 SNEGSKA (reference sequence). CDR3 protein: CSRAGGGYNEQFF. In nucleotides, the CDR3 is TGCAGTCGAGCGGGGGGGGGCTACAATGAGCAGTTCTTC.